Listed below are T cell receptor beta chains from one sample, sequenced in a study of cytomegalovirus exposure and HLA in healthy donors. The table came from immunoSEQ multiplex PCR; TCRdb's copy has only in-frame clones and leaves some out. In all, the sample yields around 52,000 clones. Specimen: PBMCs. The origin of the receptors is a middle-aged man in good health and CMV-seropositive. Both conserved end residues are part of each CDR3. D genes are given only for firm matches.

TRBV5-6	TRBD2	TRBJ2-3	TGTGCCAGCAGCTCGGGACTAGCGGGAGTAGATACGCAGTATTTT	CASSSGLAGVDTQYF
TRBV9	TRBD2	TRBJ2-1	TGTGCCAGCACCCCGACTAGCGGTCTTCATGAGCAGTTCTTC	CASTPTSGLHEQFF
TRBV5-1	NA	TRBJ2-3	TGCGCCAGCAGCTTCCGACAGAGCACAGATACGCAGTATTTT	CASSFRQSTDTQYF
TRBV28	NA	TRBJ1-1	TGTGCCAGCATCAAATACACTGAAGCTTTCTTT	CASIKYTEAFF
TRBV5-1	NA	TRBJ1-3	TGCGCCAGCAGCTTGGCTACAGCAGCTGGAAACACCATATATTTT	CASSLATAAGNTIYF
TRBV7-2	NA	TRBJ2-7	TGTGCCAGCAGCTTTACAGGGTGGACCTACGAGCAGTACTTC	CASSFTGWTYEQYF
TRBV29-1	NA	TRBJ2-7	TGCAGCGTCAGCGCCGGGACAATCGTACACGAGCAGCACTTC	CSVSAGTIVHEQHF
TRBV10-3	NA	TRBJ1-5	TGTGCCATCAGTGAGTCGGTAGATAGCAATCAGCCCCAGCATTTT	CAISESVDSNQPQHF
TRBV19	TRBD1	TRBJ2-5	TGTGCCAGTAGTCCTACAGGGGAAGAAGAGACCCAGTACTTC	CASSPTGEEETQYF
TRBV19	NA	TRBJ2-7	TGTGCCAGTAGTATGGGCAGAATCTACGAGCAGTACTTC	CASSMGRIYEQYF
TRBV5-8	NA	TRBJ2-1	TGTGCCAGCAGCTTCCGTGAGGGTGGAAACTACAATGAGCAGTTCTTC	CASSFREGGNYNEQFF
TRBV28	TRBD1	TRBJ2-1	TGTGCCAGCAGTTCCCCCCTCACGGACAGGGCCTACAATGAGCAGTTCTTC	CASSSPLTDRAYNEQFF
TRBV6-5	NA	TRBJ2-2	TGTGCCAGCAGTTACTCAGGGGGAGTGGGGACCGGGGAGCTGTTTTTT	CASSYSGGVGTGELFF
TRBV6-5	TRBD2	TRBJ2-2	TGTGCCAGCAGCAGGAAGCAGCGGGGGACCGGGGAGCTGTTTTTT	CASSRKQRGTGELFF
TRBV6-1	TRBD1	TRBJ2-5	TGTGCCAGCATAGAGGGACAGGGAGAAGAGACCCAGTACTTC	CASIEGQGEETQYF
TRBV6-1	TRBD1	TRBJ1-2	TGTGCCAGCGAAGATGCCGGGACAGGGTACGGCTACACCTTC	CASEDAGTGYGYTF
TRBV27	TRBD2	TRBJ2-7	TGTGCCAGCAGTTTGTCCAGTAGCGGGAGGGTATACGAGCAGTACTTC	CASSLSSSGRVYEQYF
TRBV14	TRBD2	TRBJ2-5	TGTGCCAGCAGCCGGGCGGGAGGACTAGCGGTGAAGACCCAGTACTTC	CASSRAGGLAVKTQYF
TRBV28	NA	TRBJ1-5	TGTGCCAGCAGCGAACAGGCGATCCGCAATCAGCCCCAGCATTTT	CASSEQAIRNQPQHF
TRBV19	TRBD1	TRBJ2-5	TGTGCCAGTAGATCAGGGGGATTGGAGACCCAGTACTTC	CASRSGGLETQYF
TRBV11-1	TRBD2	TRBJ2-1	TGTGCCAGCAAGATCCTAGCGGGAGCGTACAATGAGCAGTTCTTC	CASKILAGAYNEQFF
TRBV14	NA	TRBJ2-1	TGTGCCAGCAGCCAAGATGTGGGGGGGCGAGTTTACAATGAGCAGTTCTTC	CASSQDVGGRVYNEQFF
TRBV4-3	TRBD2	TRBJ2-7	TGCGCCAGCAGCCGAGGACTAGACCCCGCCTACGAGCAGTACTTC	CASSRGLDPAYEQYF
TRBV7-9	TRBD1	TRBJ2-7	TGTGCCAGCAGCTCAGGGACAGGCCCCTCCTACGAGCAGTACTTC	CASSSGTGPSYEQYF
TRBV29-1	NA	TRBJ2-1	TGCAGCGTTGAAGGGACTGCTTACAATGAGCAGTTCTTC	CSVEGTAYNEQFF
TRBV7-2	TRBD2	TRBJ2-3	TGTGCCAGCAGCCCCAGAGCGGGGGGGCTGCCAGATACGCAGTATTTT	CASSPRAGGLPDTQYF
TRBV4-1	TRBD1	TRBJ2-3	TGCGCCAGCAGCCCGATTGGGACAGGGGGCACAGATACGCAGTATTTT	CASSPIGTGGTDTQYF
TRBV15	NA	TRBJ2-7	TGTGCCACCAGCAGAGATCGGAGTCTAGCAGGCGAGCAGTACTTC	CATSRDRSLAGEQYF
TRBV4-2	NA	TRBJ2-5	TGTGCCAGCAGCCAAGGTAGCGCACACTTCCAAGAGACCCAGTACTTC	CASSQGSAHFQETQYF
TRBV4-1	TRBD1	TRBJ1-1	TGCGCCAGCAGCCAAGATGAGGACAGGGGAGCTTTCTTT	CASSQDEDRGAFF
TRBV5-8	NA	TRBJ1-1	TGTGCCAGCAGCGGAACCCGGACTCCGAACACTGAAGCTTTCTTT	CASSGTRTPNTEAFF
TRBV4-2	TRBD2	TRBJ2-3	TGTGCCAGCAGCCACGCAAACGGGGGGGCTAGCACAGATACGCAGTATTTT	CASSHANGGASTDTQYF
TRBV5-1	NA	TRBJ2-3	TGCGCCAGCGTTCCGGCAGGGGTCAGCACAGATACGCAGTATTTT	CASVPAGVSTDTQYF
TRBV5-1	TRBD1	TRBJ1-5	TGCGCCAGCAGCGATGGACAGGTCGATCAGCCCCAGCATTTT	CASSDGQVDQPQHF
TRBV15	NA	TRBJ1-1	TGTGCCACCAGCAGAGGATTTCGTCAGGGGAGCCCTGAAGCTTTCTTT	CATSRGFRQGSPEAFF
TRBV5-4	NA	TRBJ1-4	TGTGCCAGCAGCTTGGCCGGGTCTAAAAATGAAAAACTGTTTTTT	CASSLAGSKNEKLFF
TRBV2	TRBD2	TRBJ2-2	TGTGCCACCTTCGACGGGGGGTCGAACACCGGGGAGCTGTTTTTT	CATFDGGSNTGELFF
TRBV6-1	TRBD1	TRBJ2-1	TGTGCCAGCAGTTCCGGGACAGGGGAGTACAATGAGCAGTTCTTC	CASSSGTGEYNEQFF